A single sample is the source of the 24 T cell receptor beta chains below, sequenced in a study of prognosis after radiotherapy for stage I lung cancer. With two-round multiplex PCR, TCR beta CDR3 sequences were amplified from genomic DNA. The first PCR round targeted every TRBV and TRBJ gene with specific primers. TCRdb processed the multiplex PCR reads anew with MiXCR; each CDR3 protein has one entry. The table has around 56,000 distinct CDR3 sequences, around 27% seen once. Sequences were derived from PBMCs, sampled before or after stereotactic body radiation therapy (not recorded which). Receptors were obtained from a donor aged 50 or older with non-small cell lung cancer.

This clonotype has at least ten counts. V gene TRBV20-1 combines with J gene TRBJ1-5; D ambiguous. The germline CDR1 and CDR2 sequences are DFQATT and SNEGSKA (reference sequence). V dropped 1 base and J dropped 3 bases, with 10 bases sitting between them. The CDR3 contains 14 residues. The CDR3 DNA reads as TGCAGTGCTAGAGGTGCAGCCATCAATCAGCCCCAGCATTTT. As protein: CSARGAAINQPQHF.

As for this clonotype: A read error is possible here, since a much larger clone lies one base away. The chain is built from TRBV3-1 and TRBJ1-5, with 8 bases fitting TRBD1. Per germline, CDR1 LGHDT and CDR2 YNNKEL (reference sequence). The CDR3 totals 15 residues. Trimming took 4 bases from V and 7 from J; bases not matched to a gene: 9. In DNA form, the CDR3 reads TGTGCCAGCAGCCCCAGTCAGGGGGCGCGGCAGCCCCAGCATTTT. Translated, it gives CASSPSQGARQPQHF.

The genes are TRBV27 and TRBJ2-7; tentative D call: TRBD2 (5 bases). This CDR3 has 14 amino acids. With 5 bases removed from V and 3 bases from J, the gap between germline ends came to 14 bases. From germline, CDR1 is MNHEY and CDR2 SMNVEV (reference sequence). CDR3 nucleotide sequence: TGTGCCAGCAGTCTAGAGGGAAGGGTCTACGAGCAGTACTTC. This encodes CASSLEGRVYEQYF.

This clonotype was seen repeatedly, ten times or more. The V call is TRBV12-3 or TRBV12-4, the J call TRBJ1-5; D call uncertain. The CDR3 runs 12 residues. The germline V and J ends were trimmed by 0 bases and 7 bases, with 4 bases remaining between them. The DNA for the CDR3 is TGTGCCAGCAGTTTAGCCGCCCAGCCCCAGCATTTT. It specifies CASSLAAQPQHF.

The V and J genes are TRBV5-5 and TRBJ1-2; TRBD1 matches 7 bases. The CDR3 is 13 residues long. The junction had 5 bases not matched to a gene; V was cut back by 4 bases and J by 5 bases. The germline CDR1 and CDR2 sequences are SGHKS and YYEKEE (reference sequence). CDR3 region: CASSLGTVYGYTF. CDR3 in DNA: TGTGCCAGCAGCCTCGGGACAGTGTATGGCTACACCTTC.

This clonotype was counted many times. The chain employs TRBV30 and TRBJ1-2, with D unclear. V gave up 2 bases and J gave up 7 bases, with 14 bases separating them. The germline V gene has CDR1 GTSNPN and CDR2 SVGIG (reference sequence). This CDR3 is built from 13 residues. For the CDR3, the DNA is TGTGCCTGGAGTAGAACCTCGCTGGCTGGCTACACCTTC. Its protein is CAWSRTSLAGYTF.

Many counts were recorded for this clonotype. The V call is TRBV28, the J call TRBJ2-7, with D possibly matching TRBD1 (6 bases). V shed 5 bases and J shed 0 bases, with 17 bases lying between them. The CDR3 length is 16 residues. CDR1 MDHEN and CDR2 SYDVKM come from the germline V gene. Written as DNA, the CDR3 is TGTGCCAGCAGTAGTTTAGGGGGTGGGTTCTCCTACGAGCAGTACTTC. Residues: CASSSLGGGFSYEQYF.

In regard to this clonotype: With a far larger clone one base away, a read error is the likely cause. CDR3 protein: CASSPPRGWATDTQYF. The CDR3 region has the DNA TGTGCCAGCAGTCCTCCCCGAGGGTGGGCAACAGATACGCAGTATTTT. This chain links TRBV28 with TRBJ2-3, with a tentative D call TRBD2 (5 bases). Germline CDR1 MDHEN, CDR2 SYDVKM. This CDR3 region has 16 residues. V lost 5 bases to trimming and J lost 3 bases, with 18 bases between them.

This clonotype appeared many times. The chain carries TRBV7-2 and TRBJ1-2, with TRBD1 identical over 7 bases. With 1 base clipped from V and 10 bases from J, the junction kept 15 bases outside the gene matches. CDR1 is SGHTA, CDR2 FQGNSA, per germline. The CDR3 contains 16 residues. In nucleotides, the CDR3 is TGTGCCAGCAGCTTAGTCCCCGGGACAGATGGTTCTGACTACACCTTC. Its protein product is CASSLVPGTDGSDYTF.

In the case of this clonotype: With only one base between it and a far larger clone, this is likely a read error. The chain recombines TRBV6-5 with TRBJ1-6, with D possibly TRBD1 on 6 matching bases. Germline V gene data show CDR1 as MNHEY and CDR2 as SVGAGI. CDR3 size: 14 residues. Between the trimmed V and J ends, which lost 7 bases and 7 bases, there was a span of 14 bases. The CDR3 nucleotides read TGTGCCAGCACCTCGCACAGGGCAAATTCACCCCTCCACTTT. Protein product: CASTSHRANSPLHF.

This clonotype was detected many times. The CDR3 region has the DNA TGTGCCAGCAGTCAGGGACAGGGGTCCTACGAGCAGTACTTC. It encodes CASSQGQGSYEQYF. The chain joins TRBV12-3 or TRBV12-4 to TRBJ2-7; 10 nucleotides match TRBD1. Trimming cost V 5 bases and J 1 base; bases outside gene matches: 2. CDR3 length: 14 amino acids.

This clonotype has at least ten counts. The genes are TRBV29-1 and TRBJ1-1; D not certain. CDR1 and CDR2 (germline): SQVTM, ANQGSEA. The CDR3 covers 12 residues. Deletions cut 7 bases from V and 5 bases from J, with 14 bases between. Here the CDR3 DNA reads TGCAGCGCCGGACCGTACGGTACTGAAGCTTTCTTT. Translating it yields CSAGPYGTEAFF.

This clonotype showed up many times. This chain links TRBV2 with TRBJ1-4, with D hard to call. Germline lookup yields CDR1 SNHLY and CDR2 FYNNEI. Between the trimmed V and J ends, which lost 6 bases and 5 bases, there was a span of 10 bases. CDR3 length equals 13 residues. The DNA for the CDR3 is TGTGCCAGCAGCCCGGACGGGAATGAAAAACTGTTTTTT. Encoded protein: CASSPDGNEKLFF. Variable domain in full (rest from reference TRBV2 and TRBJ1-4): EPEVTQTPSHQVTQMGQEVILRCVPISNHLYFYWYRQILGQKVEFLVSFYNNEISEKSEIFDDQFSVERPDGSNFTLKIRSTKLEDSAMYFCASSPDGNEKLFFGSGTQLSVL.

This clonotype was seen many times. The V and J genes are TRBV5-5 and TRBJ2-1; 7 bases are a match to TRBD1. This CDR3 comprises 14 residues. The germline CDR1 and CDR2 sequences are SGHKS and YYEKEE (reference sequence). V lost 3 bases to trimming and J lost 1 base; unmatched junction nucleotides: 1. The CDR3 here is CASSYRGSYNEQFF. CDR3 nucleotides: TGTGCCAGCAGCTACAGGGGATCCTACAATGAGCAGTTCTTC. Filled out from reference TRBV5-5 and TRBJ2-1, the complete variable domain reads DAGVTQSPTHLIKTRGQQVTLRCSPISGHKSVSWYQQVLGQGPQFIFQYYEKEERGRGNFPDRFSARQFPNYSSELNVNALLLGDSALYLCASSYRGSYNEQFFGPGTRLTVL.

This clonotype was observed at least ten times. This rearrangement joins TRBV28 to TRBJ2-7; D tentatively reads TRBD1 or TRBD2 (6 bases each). CDR1 is MDHEN and CDR2 is SYDVKM in the germline V gene. Trimming shortened V by 9 bases and J by 3 bases, and 12 bases separated the two germline ends. The CDR3 length is 12 residues. In nucleotides, the CDR3 is TGTGCCAGTACTAGGGGGGACTACGAGCAGTACTTC. This gives the protein CASTRGDYEQYF.

This clonotype came up many times. The J gene is TRBJ2-1, the V gene TRBV19; D may be TRBD1 (6 bases). From germline, CDR1 is LNHDA and CDR2 SQIVND (reference sequence). V dropped 3 bases and J dropped 2 bases, with 17 bases sitting between them. The CDR3 covers 17 residues. CDR3 DNA: TGTGCCAGTAGTATCTTCCCGGACAGAAGGCCCTACAATGAGCAGTTCTTC. Translation: CASSIFPDRRPYNEQFF.

The sample holds a few counts of this clonotype. A single base separates this from a much larger clone, so it may be a read error. The chain carries TRBV20-1 and TRBJ1-4, with D possibly being TRBD1 (5 bases). Germline loops: CDR1 DFQATT, CDR2 SNEGSKA (reference sequence). Trimming shortened V by 5 bases and J by 8 bases, and 18 bases separated the two germline ends. The CDR3 is made up of 14 amino acids. For the CDR3, the DNA is TGCAGTGCTGCAAGTGGGGCAGATGTGGAAAAACTGTTTTTT. The encoded protein is CSAASGADVEKLFF.

This clonotype showed up many times. The chain links TRBV27 to TRBJ1-5; D may be TRBD1 (5 bases). CDR3 length equals 12 residues. Germline CDR1 MNHEY, CDR2 SMNVEV (reference sequence). The V gene lost 7 bases and the J gene lost 7 bases, with 11 bases spanning the gap. Here the CDR3 DNA reads TGTGCCAGCAATCCAGGGCGCCAGCCCCAGCATTTT. Translation: CASNPGRQPQHF.

This clonotype was seen at least ten times. The rearrangement joins TRBV30 to TRBJ1-3; 7 bases fit TRBD1. This CDR3 has 13 residues. CDR1 and CDR2 (germline): GTSNPN, SVGIG (reference sequence). J lost 2 bases, V lost 4 bases, and 2 bases had no gene match. Here the CDR3 reads CAWTTGTGNTIYF. The CDR3 DNA reads TGTGCCTGGACGACAGGGACTGGAAACACCATATATTTT.

This clonotype was observed at least ten times. V gene TRBV15 combines with J gene TRBJ1-3; D call uncertain. This CDR3 spans 17 amino acids. Germline CDR1 and CDR2: LNHNV and YYDKDF (reference sequence). V was pared by 0 bases and J by 0 bases, with 12 bases between. This CDR3 reads CATSRDGPSLSGNTIYF. The CDR3 DNA is TGTGCCACCAGCAGAGATGGGCCGTCCCTCTCTGGAAACACCATATATTTT.

In this sample, this clonotype turned up many times. The genes are TRBV20-1 and TRBJ2-7; 10 bases map to TRBD2. V dropped 6 bases and J dropped 3; count of bases not matched to a gene: 5. The CDR3 spans 13 residues. CDR1 is DFQATT, CDR2 SNEGSKA, per germline (reference sequence). In DNA form, the CDR3 reads TGCAGTGCACCCTCTAGCGGGAGCTACGAGCAGTACTTC. It specifies CSAPSSGSYEQYF.

Remarks on this clonotype: One end of the junction does not line up with germline, which may come from a read error. This chain connects TRBV6-1 to TRBJ1-5; possible D gene TRBD1, 6 bases. CDR1 and CDR2 (germline): MNHNS, SASEGT. This CDR3 contains 14 residues. The chain's CDR3 is CASSVRGQNQSQNF. The CDR3 coding sequence is TGTGCCAGCAGTGTACGTGGACAGAATCAGTCCCAGAATTTT.

In its sample, this clonotype was seen many times. The genes are TRBV10-2 and TRBJ1-5; TRBD1 is a possible D gene (5 bases). V was pared by 4 bases and J by 5 bases, with 12 bases between. Germline V gene data show CDR1 as WSHSY and CDR2 as SAAADI. This CDR3 comprises 14 residues. CDR3: CASSAGRWDQPQHF. The CDR3 region has the DNA TGCGCCAGCAGTGCGGGACGTTGGGATCAGCCCCAGCATTTT.

This clonotype was recorded many times. This rearrangement joins TRBV20-1 to TRBJ1-3, with D uncertain. This CDR3 has 17 amino acids. Trimming took 6 bases from V and 0 from J, leaving 21 bases between them. Germline CDR1 DFQATT, CDR2 SNEGSKA (reference sequence). CDR3 in DNA: TGCAGTGCCCTAGATCCCCTCAGCCCGAGCTCTGGAAACACCATATATTTT. This translates into CSALDPLSPSSGNTIYF.